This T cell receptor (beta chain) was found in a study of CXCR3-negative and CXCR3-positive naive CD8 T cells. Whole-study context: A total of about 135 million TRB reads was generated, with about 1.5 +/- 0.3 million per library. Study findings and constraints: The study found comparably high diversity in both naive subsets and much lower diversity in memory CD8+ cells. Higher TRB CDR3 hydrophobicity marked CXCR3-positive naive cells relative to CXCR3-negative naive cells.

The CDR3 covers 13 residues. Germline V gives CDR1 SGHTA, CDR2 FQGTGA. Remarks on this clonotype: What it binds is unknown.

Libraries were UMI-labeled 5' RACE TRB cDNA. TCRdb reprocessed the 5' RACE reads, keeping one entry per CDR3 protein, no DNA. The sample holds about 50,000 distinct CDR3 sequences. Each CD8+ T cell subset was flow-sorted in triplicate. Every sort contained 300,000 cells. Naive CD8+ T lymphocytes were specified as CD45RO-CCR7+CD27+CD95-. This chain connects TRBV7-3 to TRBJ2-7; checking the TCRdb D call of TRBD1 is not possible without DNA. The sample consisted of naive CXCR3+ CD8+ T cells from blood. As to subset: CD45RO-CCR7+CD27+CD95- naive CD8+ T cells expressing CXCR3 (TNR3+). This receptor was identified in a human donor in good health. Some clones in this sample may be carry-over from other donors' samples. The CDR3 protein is CASSLTGTYEQYF. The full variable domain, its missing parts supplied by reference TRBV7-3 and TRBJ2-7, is GAGVSQTPSNKVTEKGKYVELRCDPISGHTALYWYRQSLGQGPEFLIYFQGTGAADDSGLPNDRFFAVRPEGSVSTLKIQRTERGDSAVYLCASSLTGTYEQYFGPGTRLTVT.